A single sample is the source of the 7 T cell receptor beta chains below, sequenced in a study of a mutant IDH1 vaccine in newly diagnosed glioma. TCRdb's table, derived via immunoSEQ multiplex PCR, lists solely in-frame clones and lacks some. Altogether around 50,000 clones are present, 85% to 90% being singletons, with the ten largest covering roughly 5%. Time point of the sample: week 5, during vaccination. The study gave 300 ug of mutant IDH1 20-mer peptide per vaccine dose, with topical imiquimod. The antigens for these receptors are not known. The source was PBMCs, collected from a glioma patient whose treatment included an IDH1 peptide vaccine. These receptors originate from a woman in her thirties or forties with glioma.

The CDR3 here is CASSQAGQNYEQYF. Here the CDR3 DNA reads TGTGCCAGCAGCCAAGCTGGGCAAAACTACGAGCAGTACTTC. The J gene is TRBJ2-7, the V gene TRBV4-2; D remains unclear. The CDR3 spans 14 residues. Deletions cut 1 base from V and 3 bases from J, with 10 bases between. Germline loops: CDR1 LGHNA, CDR2 YNFKEQ.

The V call is TRBV5-1, the J call TRBJ1-1; weak D call: TRBD1 (6 bases). V lost 4 bases and J 2 bases, leaving 15 bases between the germline ends. There are 15 residues in the CDR3. CDR1 is SGHRS and CDR2 is YFSETQ in the germline V gene. The CDR3 reads CASSQGGTSNTEAFF. The CDR3 DNA is TGCGCCAGCAGCCAGGGAGGGACAAGTAACACTGAAGCTTTCTTT.

The chain couples TRBV5-1 to TRBJ2-7; D is unresolved. The CDR3 extends over 14 amino acids. Per the germline V gene, CDR1 is SGHRS and CDR2 is YFSETQ. V lost 6 bases and J 2 bases, leaving 15 bases between the germline ends. CDR3 amino acids: CASNADTLTYEQYF. The CDR3 DNA is TGCGCCAGCAACGCGGATACCTTAACCTACGAGCAGTACTTC. The full variable domain, completed using reference TRBV5-1 and TRBJ2-7, is KAGVTQTPRYLIKTRGQQVTLSCSPISGHRSVSWYQQTPGQGLQFLFEYFSETQRNKGNFPGRFSGRQFSNSRSEMNVSTLELGDSALYLCASNADTLTYEQYFGPGTRLTVT.

V gene TRBV10-1 combines with J gene TRBJ2-1, with D hard to call. Germline V lookup: CDR1 WNHNN, CDR2 SYGVQD (reference sequence). The CDR3 runs 17 residues. Trimming removed 4 bases at V and 1 base at J, with 17 bases between. The CDR3 nucleotides are TGCGCCAGCAGTGTGGACCGTCGTCCTAGTTCCTACAATGAGCAGTTCTTC. Protein sequence: CASSVDRRPSSYNEQFF.

V usage is TRBV28 and J usage is TRBJ2-7, with 7 bases fitting TRBD1. Germline V CDR1 and CDR2: MDHEN, SYDVKM. V gave up 2 bases and J gave up 5 bases; unmatched junction bases: 12. This CDR3 has 16 residues. The CDR3, as DNA: TGTGCCAGCAGTTTAAGGGGGCCTAGTTTTGCCAACGAGCAGTACTTC. This encodes CASSLRGPSFANEQYF.

J is TRBJ2-7 and V is TRBV6-1; D gene unclear. CDR3 length: 11 residues. Germline CDR1 MNHNS, CDR2 SASEGT. Deletions cut 2 bases from V and 6 bases from J, with 5 bases between. The CDR3 loop is CASSETSEQYF. CDR3 nucleotides: TGTGCCAGCAGTGAAACTTCCGAGCAGTACTTC.

J is TRBJ1-2 and V is TRBV6-6, with no clear D. CDR1 and CDR2 (germline): MNHNY, SVGAGI (reference sequence). The CDR3 loop spans 13 amino acids. Trimming shortened V by 2 bases and J by 7 bases, and 11 bases separated the two germline ends. The CDR3 region has the DNA TGTGCCAGCAGTTACAGTCTACTAGGTGGCTACACCTTC. It yields the protein CASSYSLLGGYTF.